The source of this TCR beta chain is a study of cytomegalovirus exposure and HLA in healthy donors (dated by TCRdb to 2017 to 2019). A note on the overall study: In an earlier analysis of roughly 590 of the donors, around 290 Gb of sequence data and just under 120 million unique TCR beta sequences from 180 million or so T cells were reported. Alongside the repertoire data, information on donor age, sex, ethnicity and CMV serostatus was compiled. The study aimed to test whether signatures of past pathogen exposure could be identified by cataloging public T cell receptors. Among roughly 400 genotyped donors of the cohort, an average of around 250,000 unique TCR beta nucleotide sequences was sequenced per donor, of which 15% to 20% were non-productive. The study used immunosequencing to profile the T cell repertoires of about 670 subjects and linked those repertoires to cytomegalovirus serostatus. A separate validation cohort of roughly 110 different subjects was used in addition to the roughly 670-subject first cohort. In a later analysis, previously published TCR beta repertoires from 666 donors were re-analyzed and high-resolution HLA genotyping was added so that TCR occurrence patterns could be studied. Rather than drawing on any new phenotypic data, the later analysis identified candidate immune exposures from TCR beta sequences and the way those sequences occurred across donors. Genome-wide SNP genotypes for about 60% of the roughly 670 donors were used in a later genetic analysis, which treated that subset as a discovery cohort. The genetic ancestry cluster associated with self-reported Caucasian donors included over 80% of the roughly 360 genotyped donors. Both class I and class II loci were covered by HLA typing, at four-digit resolution. About 280 gigabases of sequencing data and approximately 93 million unique TCR sequences were included in an early release covering 500 to 750 HLA-typed donors. An earlier analysis of roughly 580 of the donors used high-throughput TCR beta sequencing to judge whether each TCR beta V gene segment behaved as functional or pseudogenic. Roughly five DR-DQ haplotypes were handled as single units for association and clustering, since linkage in the cohort was strong. All discovery cohort repertoires had been generated on a single sequencing platform. The number of typed donors differed by locus: 629-630 for A, B, C, DRB1 and DQB1; 500 to 550 for DQA1; around 580 for DPA1; and roughly 470 for DPB1. To predict cytomegalovirus infection status, the study combined high-throughput TCR immunosequencing, statistical association of individual TCRs with disease status, and machine learning.

Trimming leaves V shorter by 4 bases and J shorter by 1 base, with the junction holding 3 bases beyond the gene matches. According to the germline V gene, CDR1 reads SQVTM and CDR2 reads ANQGSEA. Inclusive of the bounding cysteine and phenylalanine, the CDR3 is 13 residues long. Only the CDR3 DNA stays, 39 bases, in frame from base 1. The study at large found these results: While some public TCRs were present in many individuals, most TCR sequences turned up only very rarely across donors. V-gene and J-gene trimming of TCR beta chains was associated with a missense DCLRE1C variant in a later genetic analysis, and the association was replicated in an independent cohort. Most CMV-associated TCR beta chains appeared to be HLA-restricted in a later analysis, and the HLA associations seemed to be driven largely by CMV exposure. Cytomegalovirus status was reported to be diagnosed by the classifier with high specificity and sensitivity in both the original and validation cohorts. In this cohort, only TCR beta chains were sequenced, and detectable features were limited by the absence of alpha or paired-chain data. Compared with equally common non-associated chains, HLA-associated TCR beta chains in a later analysis were more clonally expanded and had lower generation probabilities. HLA typing was unavailable for some donors at each locus, so association tests used only the typed subset. Assigning TCR associations to individual alleles was difficult when HLA alleles, especially DR and DQ, strongly co-occurred. Because counts were too low, roughly 17 rarely observed V segments, including chromosome 9 orphons, were left out of the earlier analysis of roughly 600 of the donors. Linkage disequilibrium might explain the correlated functional status among segregating V segments, but an unknown experimental factor could not be ruled out. The authors suggested that the approach could potentially be extended to other disease states and immunological phenotypes. In the study, some 160 TCR beta chains were listed as associated with cytomegalovirus. In vitro tests confirmed that a few of the cytomegalovirus-associated TCR beta chains recognize cytomegalovirus antigens. In a later analysis, TCR association rates were found to vary across HLA loci, with the most associated TCRs seen for DRB1 alleles and the fewest for HLA-C alleles. In a later analysis, 16,951 TCR beta sequences were associated with specific HLA alleles at a false discovery rate of 0.05. A later analysis reported that several top co-occurrence clusters appeared linked to parvovirus B19, influenza, CMV and Epstein-Barr virus. Broadly in line with IMGT annotations, most TCR beta V segments showed up in productive rearrangements about 90% or about 30% of the time in an earlier analysis of several hundred of the donors. A further reported finding was that TCR beta sequences accurately predicted the HLA-A and HLA-B alleles for most subjects in the first cohort. The 87-base-pair reads could not distinguish some IMGT-functional V segments, including TRBV6-2 and TRBV6-3, so those segments were excluded. Roughly uniform sequencing depth across donors was assumed in presence/absence analyses, although this assumption may not hold. CMV serostatus was the only immune exposure information available for the cohort. A group of highly shared sequence variants was considered likely to be a technical artifact of the sequencing pipeline. In a later genetic analysis, fewer N-insertions in productive TCRs were reported among donors in an Asian-associated ancestry cluster than the roughly 640-donor mean.

The cohort consisted of approximately 690 healthy bone marrow donors. At the time of sampling, all cohort members were nominally healthy, though unrecorded immune exposures were likely present. The donor tested CMV seropositive, placing the donor among the 250 to 350 seropositive members of the cohort. A peripheral blood sample was collected from each donor, and TCR beta sequencing was performed on peripheral blood mononuclear cells. The Qiagen DNeasy Blood Extraction Kit was used to extract genomic DNA from the blood cell samples. With respect to this clone: The clone's antigen remains unknown. There are no base qualities to consult, and no much larger clone falls within one base.

Libraries were made using the immunoSEQ multiplex PCR assay. For the multiplex PCR, a mixture combining 60 forward primers for TCR Vbeta segments and 13 reverse primers for TCR Jbeta segments was used. A multiplex PCR assay on genomic DNA amplified the CDR3 region of rearranged TCR beta genes. Amplified TCR beta libraries were sequenced as 87-base-pair reads on the Illumina HiSeq System. In the source study's methods: A later analysis tallied 75 million to 95 million unique TCR beta chains across the 666 repertoires, and roughly 11 million of those chains were shared by two or more donors. A nearest-neighbor algorithm error-corrected the raw reads and collapsed the reads into unique sequences, merging closely related sequences to remove PCR and sequencing errors. CDR3 sequences were aligned to IMGT reference sequences to assign V, D and J gene segments. For a sequence to be retained, a match of at least six nucleotides was required to both a V gene segment and a J gene segment. A rearrangement was called productive if the CDR3 had no stop codons and remained in frame with V and J, and every other rearrangement was called non-productive. CDR3 was defined according to IMGT convention as the region running from the second conserved V-encoded cysteine to the conserved J-encoded phenylalanine. In an earlier analysis of more than 550 of the donors, sequences lacking an unambiguous match to a single V gene segment were excluded. An earlier analysis of a few hundred of the donors called V segments functional above 56.7% productive rearrangements and segregating when the between-donor standard deviation exceeded 5%. A statistical classification framework was built for diagnosing cytomegalovirus status from the catalog of TCR beta chain sequences. A later analysis assigned V and J genes by comparing TCR nucleotide sequences with IMGT/GENE-DB human TR gene sequences. The TCRdist pipeline was used in a later analysis to assign CDR3 sequences and most-parsimonious VDJ recombination scenarios. In a later analysis, each TCR beta chain was defined by its CDR3 amino acid sequence together with its V-gene family, and reads lacking a unique V-gene family were excluded. In a later analysis, fewer than 600 highly shared, low-generation-probability nucleotide sequences were removed to address suspected cross-contamination and a sequencing artifact. In a later analysis, a clonal expansion index for each public chain was calculated from normalized within-repertoire ranks of inferred template counts. A later analysis computed generation probabilities with a VDJ recombination model fitted to out-of-frame rearrangements, and checked the results against IGoR. In a later analysis, TCR-TCR, TCR-HLA and TCR-CMV co-occurrence was scored with hypergeometric tests, and a repertoire-size bias correction was applied to TCR pairs. To estimate false discovery rates, a later analysis permuted the HLA or CMV assignments 20 times. In a later analysis, co-occurring TCRs were grouped with DBSCAN, and TCRdist sequence similarity was added when clustering was performed within HLA-allele-positive subsets. Co-occurrence clustering excluded repertoires with fewer than 30,000 or more than 120,000 public chains, plus five with anomalous nucleotide sharing. TCRdb took over this immuneACCESS table, retaining in-frame rearrangements with V and J assigned. Such tables are incomplete; in checked studies, under half of the missing clones stem from an unresolved V gene, and the remainder is unexplained. V, J and clone size are those of that table, while D and trimming were read from the DNA. This sample gives 200,000 to 250,000 clones in total; approximately 80% of them show up just once. The top ten clonotypes cover around 8.3% of the sample.

The origin of this receptor is an older woman in good health and CMV-seropositive. The sample was PBMCs. The chain uses TRBV29-1 and TRBJ2-7; TRBD2 agrees with 8 junctional bases. This receptor has the CDR3 CSVVVAGSYEQYF. The DNA sequence follows: TGCAGCGTTGTGGTAGCGGGATCCTACGAGCAGTACTTC.